This T cell receptor (beta chain) comes out of a study of OX40 agonist ivuxolimab in advanced cancers. As for the study more broadly: The costimulatory receptor OX40 (CD134) was targeted by ivuxolimab, a fully human IgG2 agonistic monoclonal antibody. Intravenous ivuxolimab was administered to patients every 2 weeks at six dose levels: 0.01, 0.1, 0.3, 1.5, 3 and 10 mg/kg. A male proportion of 82.7% and a mean age of about 60 years, ranging from about 23 to 79, were recorded for the dose-escalation cohort. The purpose of peripheral TCRbeta sequencing was to test whether ivuxolimab changed TCR sequence diversity and led to clonal T-cell expansion. Of the approximately 54 patients in dose escalation, about 20 had hepatocellular carcinoma, roughly 15 had melanoma, 9 had renal cell carcinoma and 9 had head and neck cancer. Three dose-escalation patients achieved partial responses, one with hepatocellular carcinoma and two with cutaneous melanoma. Patients were allowed to have had prior anti-PD-1, anti-PD-L1 or anti-CTLA-4 therapy, and approximately 40% of the dose-escalation patients had been treated with checkpoint inhibitors. The monotherapy dose-escalation portion (N ≈ 50 patients) of the phase I ivuxolimab trial is reported in the paper.

In its sample, this clone was seen once. Its antigen is still unknown. The input lacks base qualities; no much larger clone sits a single base away. For sequencing of the TCRbeta CDR3 region, genomic DNA was extracted from the sorted cells. TCRbeta CDR3 regions were sequenced using the immunoSEQ Assay. The source is immuneACCESS, and TCRdb retained only in-frame sequences with V and J called. Part of the clones is not carried over; for the studies checked, unresolved V genes explain less than half of this, and the remainder is unexplained. This sample is represented by about 20,000 clones; approximately 86% of them were singletons. Roughly 16% of the sample belongs to the ten largest clones. The paper's findings and limits, for the study overall: In partial responders in the 0.1-3.0 mg/kg groups, normalized peripheral clonal expansion was found to be among the lowest, especially among CD8+ T cells. At doses of 0.1 to 3.0 mg/kg, clonal expansion of both CD4+ and CD8+ blood T cells was observed from baseline to week 6. After ivuxolimab, expanded clones were on average more numerous among CD8+ T cells than among CD4+ T cells. Low levels of normalized T-cell clonal expansion were also seen in some patients who did not respond. Which antigens the clonally expanded peripheral T cells were specific for was not determined.

Counted from cysteine to phenylalanine, this CDR3 has 13 amino acids. Only the CDR3 DNA stays, 39 bases, in frame from base 1. V lost 0 bases and J lost 6 bases; the stretch between them is 8 bases long. From the germline V gene, CDR1 is SGHRS and CDR2 is YFSETQ. Patients with autoimmune disease history or receiving systemic immunosuppression were excluded from the trial. Peripheral blood for TCR sequencing was collected from all dose cohorts at baseline, on cycle 4 day 1, and on cycle 7 day 1. Samples came from an open-label, multicenter, first-in-human phase I dose-escalation trial of ivuxolimab. Adults with locally advanced or metastatic head and neck squamous cell, hepatocellular, melanoma or renal cell carcinoma were enrolled in the trial. CD4+ and CD8+ T cells were sorted separately from peripheral blood before TCR sequencing.

This sequence was found in an adult with an advanced solid tumor such as melanoma, head and neck, liver or kidney cancer. The V and J segments used are TRBV5-1 and TRBJ2-3; no confident D gene assignment can be made. The material sequenced was CD4+ or CD8+ T cells sorted from blood, taken in a trial of the OX40 agonist ivuxolimab. CDR3 region: CASSLGYQDTQYF. The nucleotide sequence reads as follows: TGCGCCAGCAGCTTGGGTTACCAGGATACGCAGTATTTT. The entire variable domain, with the stretches around the CDR3 drawn from the reference TRBV5-1 and TRBJ2-3 proteins, is KAGVTQTPRYLIKTRGQQVTLSCSPISGHRSVSWYQQTPGQGLQFLFEYFSETQRNKGNFPGRFSGRQFSNSRSEMNVSTLELGDSALYLCASSLGYQDTQYFGPGTRLTVL.